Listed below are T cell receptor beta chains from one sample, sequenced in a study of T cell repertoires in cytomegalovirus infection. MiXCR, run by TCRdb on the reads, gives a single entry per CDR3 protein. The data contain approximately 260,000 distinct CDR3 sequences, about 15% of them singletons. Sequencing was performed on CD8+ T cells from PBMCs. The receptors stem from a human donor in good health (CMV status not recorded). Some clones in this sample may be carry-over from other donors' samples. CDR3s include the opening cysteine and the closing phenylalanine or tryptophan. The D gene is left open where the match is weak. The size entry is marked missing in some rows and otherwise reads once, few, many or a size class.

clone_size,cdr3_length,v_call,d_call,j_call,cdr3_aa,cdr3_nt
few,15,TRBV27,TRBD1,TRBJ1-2,CASSSRQGINYGYTF,TGTGCCAGCAGTTCCCGACAGGGCATAAACTATGGCTACACCTTC
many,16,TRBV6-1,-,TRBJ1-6,CASSRGGTTFISPLHF,TGTGCCAGCAGTCGGGGCGGGACAACGTTCATTTCACCCCTCCACTTT
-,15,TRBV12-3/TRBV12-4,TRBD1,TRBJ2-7,CASSLLDREGDEQYF,TGTGCCAGCAGTTTACTCGACAGGGAAGGGGACGAGCAGTACTTC
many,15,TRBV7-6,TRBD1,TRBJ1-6,CASSSGTAENSPLHF,TGTGCCAGCAGCTCCGGGACAGCTGAAAATTCACCCCTCCACTTT
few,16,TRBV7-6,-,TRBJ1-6,CASSLGVHRINSPLHF,TGTGCCAGCAGCTTAGGGGTCCACAGAATTAATTCACCCCTCCACTTT
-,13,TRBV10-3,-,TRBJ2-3,CAITGTSTDTQYF,TGTGCCATCACCGGGACTTCCACAGATACGCAGTATTTT
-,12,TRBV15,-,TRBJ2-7,CATGTSPYEQYF,TGTGCCACCGGGACTTCGCCCTACGAGCAGTACTTC
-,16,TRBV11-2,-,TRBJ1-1,CASSLDGDPRTAEAFF,TGTGCCAGCAGCTTAGATGGCGACCCGAGGACGGCTGAAGCTTTCTTT
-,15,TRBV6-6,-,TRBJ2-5,CASSYEEGAHETQYF,TGTGCCAGCAGTTACGAGGAGGGGGCGCACGAGACCCAGTACTTC
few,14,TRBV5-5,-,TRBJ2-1,CASSLNFGTNEQFF,TGTGCCAGCAGCTTGAACTTTGGGACCAATGAGCAGTTCTTC
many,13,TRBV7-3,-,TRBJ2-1,CASSFDSYNEQFF,TGTGCCAGCAGCTTCGATTCCTACAATGAGCAGTTCTTC
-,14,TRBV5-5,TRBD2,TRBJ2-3,CASSLRTSADTQYF,TGTGCCAGCAGCTTGCGGACTAGCGCAGATACGCAGTATTTT
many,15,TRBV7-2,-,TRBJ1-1,CASSLASGRNTEAFF,TGTGCCAGCAGCTTAGCGTCAGGGCGGAACACTGAAGCTTTCTTT
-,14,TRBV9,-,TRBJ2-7,CASSVGDGGYEQYF,TGTGCCAGCAGCGTAGGAGATGGAGGCTACGAGCAGTACTTC
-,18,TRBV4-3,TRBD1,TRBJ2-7,CASSAVPGQGAGVSEQYF,TGCGCCAGCAGCGCGGTCCCGGGACAGGGGGCGGGAGTGTCAGAGCAGTACTTC
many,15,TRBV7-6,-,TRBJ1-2,CASSPDIGGREGYTF,TGTGCCAGCAGCCCTGACATTGGGGGACGAGAAGGCTACACCTTC
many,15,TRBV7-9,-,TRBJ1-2,CASSPTWGANYGYTF,TGTGCCAGCAGCCCGACATGGGGAGCTAACTATGGCTACACCTTC
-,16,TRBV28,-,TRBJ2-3,CASSTSLGTLTDTLYF,-
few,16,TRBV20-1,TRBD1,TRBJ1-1,CSARDREEIRGTEAFF,TGCAGTGCTAGAGACAGGGAGGAGATCAGGGGGACTGAAGCTTTCTTT
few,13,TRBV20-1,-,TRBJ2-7,CSAREVSSYEQYF,TGCAGTGCTAGAGAAGTTAGTTCCTACGAGCAGTACTTC
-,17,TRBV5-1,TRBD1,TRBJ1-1,CASSYLGSDRGDFVAFF,TGCGCCAGCAGCTACCTGGGCTCGGACAGGGGGGACTTCGTAGCTTTCTTT
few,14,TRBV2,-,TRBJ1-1,CASSAWQGTTEAFF,TGTGCCAGCAGTGCTTGGCAGGGGACCACTGAAGCTTTCTTT
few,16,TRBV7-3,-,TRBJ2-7,CASSPGWASRTYEQYF,TGTGCCAGCAGCCCAGGTTGGGCCAGCAGGACGTACGAGCAGTACTTC
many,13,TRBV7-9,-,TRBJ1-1,CASSFPRNTEAFF,TGTGCCAGCAGCTTTCCCAGAAACACTGAAGCTTTCTTT
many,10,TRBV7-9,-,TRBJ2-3,CASRRDTQYF,TGTGCCAGCAGGAGGGATACGCAGTATTTT
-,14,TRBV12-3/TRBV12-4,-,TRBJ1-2,CASSLGLSNYGYTF,TGTGCCAGCAGTTTGGGACTCAGTAACTATGGCTACACCTTC
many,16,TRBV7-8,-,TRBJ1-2,CASSNTVAGSDYGYTF,TGTGCCAGCAGCAACACAGTTGCAGGGTCGGACTATGGCTACACCTTC
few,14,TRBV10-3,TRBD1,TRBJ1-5,CAISQGAGDQPQHF,TGTGCCATCAGCCAGGGGGCCGGGGATCAGCCCCAGCATTTT
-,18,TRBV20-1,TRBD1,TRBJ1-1,CSARESGIIYRGNTEAFF,TGCAGTGCTAGAGAGAGTGGGATTATCTACAGGGGAAACACTGAAGCTTTCTTT